Listed here is a single T cell receptor beta chain. Its matching antigen is unknown. Germline V gene sequence: CDR1 SQVTM, CDR2 ANQGSEA. The CDR3 runs 15 residues. Trimming removed 2 bases at V and 2 bases at J, with 16 bases between. This record comes from a study of T cells in localized non-small cell lung cancer. Only in-frame clones appear in the TCRdb table, and some are missing; sequencing was by immunoSEQ multiplex PCR. The sample has about 20,000 clones, over 70% seen once. Study results and limitations: A single tumor region was sequenced, leaving heterogeneity possible. Blood T cell density predicted longer survival; adjacent-lung clonality, shorter. Out of the top 100 tumor clones, a median around 60 were seen in adjacent lung.

V gene TRBV29-1 combines with J gene TRBJ2-7; TRBD1 is a possible D gene (6 bases). This receptor was obtained from a man aged 40 to 69 with stage II squamous cell lung carcinoma. Source: PBMCs, taken before any cancer treatment. The CDR3 coding sequence is TGCAGCGTTGAACTTCGGCAGGGGAGAGCCTACGAGCAGTACTTC. Its translation is CSVELRQGRAYEQYF.